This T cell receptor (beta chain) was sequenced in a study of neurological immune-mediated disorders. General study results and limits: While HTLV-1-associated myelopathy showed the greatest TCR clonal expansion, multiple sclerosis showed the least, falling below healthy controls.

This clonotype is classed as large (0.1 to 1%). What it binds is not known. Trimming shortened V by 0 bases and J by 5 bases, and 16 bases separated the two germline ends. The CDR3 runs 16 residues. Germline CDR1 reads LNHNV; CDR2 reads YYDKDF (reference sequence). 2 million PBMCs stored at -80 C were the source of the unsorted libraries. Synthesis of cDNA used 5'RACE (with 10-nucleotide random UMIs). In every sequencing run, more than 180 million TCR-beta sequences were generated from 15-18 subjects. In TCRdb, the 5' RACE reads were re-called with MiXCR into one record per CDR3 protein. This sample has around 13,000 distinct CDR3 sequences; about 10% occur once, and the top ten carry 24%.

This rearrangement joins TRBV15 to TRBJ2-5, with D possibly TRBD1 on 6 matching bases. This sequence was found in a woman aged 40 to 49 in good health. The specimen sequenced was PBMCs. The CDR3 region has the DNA TGTGCCACCAGCAGAGAACAGGGTTTTTGGGGGGAGACCCAGTACTTC. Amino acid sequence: CATSREQGFWGETQYF.